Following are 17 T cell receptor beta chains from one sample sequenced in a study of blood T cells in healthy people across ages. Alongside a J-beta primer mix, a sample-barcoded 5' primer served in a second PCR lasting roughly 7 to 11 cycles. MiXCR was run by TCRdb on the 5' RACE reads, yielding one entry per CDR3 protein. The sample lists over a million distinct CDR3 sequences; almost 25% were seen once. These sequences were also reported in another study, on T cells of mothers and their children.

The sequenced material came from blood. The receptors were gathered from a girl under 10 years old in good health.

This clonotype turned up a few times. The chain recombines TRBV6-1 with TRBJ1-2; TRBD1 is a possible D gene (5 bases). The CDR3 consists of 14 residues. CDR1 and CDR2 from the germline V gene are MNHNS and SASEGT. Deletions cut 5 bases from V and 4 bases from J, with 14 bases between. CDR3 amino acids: CASSPQAGAYGYTF. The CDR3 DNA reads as TGTGCCAGCAGTCCTCAAGCCGGGGCCTATGGCTACACCTTC.

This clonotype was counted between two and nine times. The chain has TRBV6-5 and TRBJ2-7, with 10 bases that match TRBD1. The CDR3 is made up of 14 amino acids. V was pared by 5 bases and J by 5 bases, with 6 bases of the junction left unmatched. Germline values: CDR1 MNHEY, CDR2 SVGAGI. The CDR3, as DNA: TGTGCCAGCAGTCGGGGGACAGGGGCTGACGAGCAGTACTTC. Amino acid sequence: CASSRGTGADEQYF.

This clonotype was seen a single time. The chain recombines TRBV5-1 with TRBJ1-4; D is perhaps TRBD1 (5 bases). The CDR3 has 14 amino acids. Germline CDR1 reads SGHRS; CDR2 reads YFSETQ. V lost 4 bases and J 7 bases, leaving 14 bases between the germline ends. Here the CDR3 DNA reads TGCGCCAGCAGCCCCAGGGAAAGGAGTGAAAAACTGTTTTTT. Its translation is CASSPRERSEKLFF.

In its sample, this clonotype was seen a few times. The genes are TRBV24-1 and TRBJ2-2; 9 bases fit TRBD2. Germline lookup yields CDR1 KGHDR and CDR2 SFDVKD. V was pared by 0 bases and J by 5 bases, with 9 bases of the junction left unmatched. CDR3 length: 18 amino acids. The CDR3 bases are TGTGCCACCAGTGATTTGCCTTCGGAGCGGGGGGCGACCGGGGAGCTGTTTTTT. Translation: CATSDLPSERGATGELFF.

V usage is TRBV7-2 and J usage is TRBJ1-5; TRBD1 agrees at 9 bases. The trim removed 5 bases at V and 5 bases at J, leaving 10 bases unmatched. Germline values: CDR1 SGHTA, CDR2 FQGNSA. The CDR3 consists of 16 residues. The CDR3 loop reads CASSPKPGQGYQPQHF. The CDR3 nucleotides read TGTGCCAGCAGCCCAAAACCGGGACAGGGATATCAGCCCCAGCATTTT.

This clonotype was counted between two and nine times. The CDR3 region is CASRPPGQRNSGNTIYF. The CDR3 DNA is TGTGCCAGCAGACCCCCGGGACAGCGGAATTCTGGAAACACCATATATTTT. The chain carries TRBV6-1 and TRBJ1-3; 7 positions agree with TRBD1. This CDR3 contains 17 residues. After removal of 6 bases from V and 1 base from J, the junction contained 12 bases not matched to a gene. Germline-derived CDR1 and CDR2 are MNHNS and SASEGT.

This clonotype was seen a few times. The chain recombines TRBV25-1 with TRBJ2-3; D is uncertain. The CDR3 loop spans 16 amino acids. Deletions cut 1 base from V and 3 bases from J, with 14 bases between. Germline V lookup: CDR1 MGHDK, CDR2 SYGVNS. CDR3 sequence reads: CASSESYRPMTDTQYF. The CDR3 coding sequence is TGTGCCAGCAGTGAATCATACCGGCCTATGACAGATACGCAGTATTTT.

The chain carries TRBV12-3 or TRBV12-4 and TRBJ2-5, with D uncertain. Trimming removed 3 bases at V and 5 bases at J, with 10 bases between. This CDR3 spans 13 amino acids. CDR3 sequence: CASSFGYLETQYF. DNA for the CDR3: TGTGCCAGCAGTTTTGGGTACTTGGAGACCCAGTACTTC.

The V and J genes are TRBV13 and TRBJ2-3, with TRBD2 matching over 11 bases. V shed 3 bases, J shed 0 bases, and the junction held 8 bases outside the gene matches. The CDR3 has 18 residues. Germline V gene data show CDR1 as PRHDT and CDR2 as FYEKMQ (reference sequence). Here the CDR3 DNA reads TGTGCCAGCAGCTTCAAGACTAGCGGGGACGCAAGCACAGATACGCAGTATTTT. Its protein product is CASSFKTSGDASTDTQYF.

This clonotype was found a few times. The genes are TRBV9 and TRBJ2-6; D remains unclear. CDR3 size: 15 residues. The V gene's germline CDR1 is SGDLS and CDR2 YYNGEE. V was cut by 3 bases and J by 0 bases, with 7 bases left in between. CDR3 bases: TGTGCCAGCAGCGCAGTTTCCTCTGGGGCCAACGTCCTGACTTTC. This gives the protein CASSAVSSGANVLTF.

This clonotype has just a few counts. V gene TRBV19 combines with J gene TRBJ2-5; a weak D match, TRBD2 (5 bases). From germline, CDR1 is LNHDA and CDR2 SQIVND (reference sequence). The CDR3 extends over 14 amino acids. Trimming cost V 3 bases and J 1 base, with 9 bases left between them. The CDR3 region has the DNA TGTGCCAGTAGTATCGGGCGGGCCCAAGAGACCCAGTACTTC. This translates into CASSIGRAQETQYF.

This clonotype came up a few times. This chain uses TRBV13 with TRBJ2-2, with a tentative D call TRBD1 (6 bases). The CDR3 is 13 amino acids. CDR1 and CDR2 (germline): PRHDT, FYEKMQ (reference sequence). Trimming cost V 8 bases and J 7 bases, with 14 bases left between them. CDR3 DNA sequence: TGTGCCAGCGGACAGAAGAATCGCGGGGAGCTGTTTTTT. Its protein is CASGQKNRGELFF. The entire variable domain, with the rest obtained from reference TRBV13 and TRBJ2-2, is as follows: AAGVIQSPRHLIKEKRETATLKCYPIPRHDTVYWYQQGPGQDPQFLISFYEKMQSDKGSIPDRFSAQQFSDYHSELNMSSLELGDSALYFCASGQKNRGELFFGEGSRLTVL.

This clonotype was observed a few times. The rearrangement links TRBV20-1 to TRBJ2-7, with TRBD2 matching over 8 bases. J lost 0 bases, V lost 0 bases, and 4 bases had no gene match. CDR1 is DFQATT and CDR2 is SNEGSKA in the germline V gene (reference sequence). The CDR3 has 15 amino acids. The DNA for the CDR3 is TGCAGTGCTAGAGATTTTGCGGGGGGCTCCTACGAGCAGTACTTC. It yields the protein CSARDFAGGSYEQYF.

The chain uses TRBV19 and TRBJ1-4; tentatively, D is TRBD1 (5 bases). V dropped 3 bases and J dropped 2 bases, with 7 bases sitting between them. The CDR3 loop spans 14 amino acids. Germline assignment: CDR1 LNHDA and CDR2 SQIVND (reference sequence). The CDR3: CASSMTATNEKLFF. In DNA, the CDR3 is TGTGCCAGTAGTATGACAGCGACTAATGAAAAACTGTTTTTT.

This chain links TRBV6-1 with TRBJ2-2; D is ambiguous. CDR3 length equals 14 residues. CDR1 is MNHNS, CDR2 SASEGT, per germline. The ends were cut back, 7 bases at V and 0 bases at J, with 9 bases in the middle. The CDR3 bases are TGTGCCAGCAAAGAACTCGCGAACACCGGGGAGCTGTTTTTT. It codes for CASKELANTGELFF.

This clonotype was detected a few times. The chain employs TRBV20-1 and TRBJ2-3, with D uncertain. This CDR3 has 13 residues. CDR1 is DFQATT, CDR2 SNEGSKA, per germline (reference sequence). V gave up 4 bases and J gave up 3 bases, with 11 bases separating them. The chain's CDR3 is CSATPRSTDTQYF. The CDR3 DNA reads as TGCAGTGCTACCCCACGTTCAACAGATACGCAGTATTTT.

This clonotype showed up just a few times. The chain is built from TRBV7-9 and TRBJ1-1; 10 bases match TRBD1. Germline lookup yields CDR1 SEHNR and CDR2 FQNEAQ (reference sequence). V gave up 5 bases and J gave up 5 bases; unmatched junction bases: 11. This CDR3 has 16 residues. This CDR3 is CASSPWGTGVGTEAFF. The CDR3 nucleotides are TGTGCCAGCAGCCCCTGGGGGACAGGGGTAGGGACTGAAGCTTTCTTT. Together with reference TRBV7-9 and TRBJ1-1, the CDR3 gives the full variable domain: DTGVSQNPRHKITKRGQNVTFRCDPISEHNRLYWYRQTLGQGPEFLTYFQNEAQLEKSRLLSDRFSAERPKGSFSTLEIQRTEQGDSAMYLCASSPWGTGVGTEAFFGQGTRLTVV.